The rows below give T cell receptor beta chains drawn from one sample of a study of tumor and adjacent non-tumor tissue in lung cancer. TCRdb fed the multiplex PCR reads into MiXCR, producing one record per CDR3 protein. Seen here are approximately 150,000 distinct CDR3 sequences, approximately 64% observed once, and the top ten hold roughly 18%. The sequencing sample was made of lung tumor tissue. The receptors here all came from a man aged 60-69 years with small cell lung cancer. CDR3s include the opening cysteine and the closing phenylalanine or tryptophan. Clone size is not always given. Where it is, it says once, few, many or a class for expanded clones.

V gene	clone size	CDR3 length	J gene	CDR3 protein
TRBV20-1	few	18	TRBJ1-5	CSASQGVGRLYSNQPQHF
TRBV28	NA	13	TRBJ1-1	CASSRDFFRGAFF
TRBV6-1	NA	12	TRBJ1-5	CASMNTDQPQHF
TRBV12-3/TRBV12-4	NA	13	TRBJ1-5	CASRGQGNQPQHF
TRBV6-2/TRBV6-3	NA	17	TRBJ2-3	CASSYSTVRKSVDTQYF
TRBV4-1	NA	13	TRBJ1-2	CASSRGQDCGYTF
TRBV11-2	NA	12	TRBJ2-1	CASNLGDNEQFF
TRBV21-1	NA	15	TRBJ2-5	CASSRGKGGWETQYF
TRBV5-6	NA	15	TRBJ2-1	CASTLGQLPYNEQFF
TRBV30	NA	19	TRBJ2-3	CAGGVKGALSRRSTDTQYF
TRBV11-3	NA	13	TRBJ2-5	CASILGYQETQYF
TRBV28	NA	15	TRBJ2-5	CASRRGQGNQETQYF
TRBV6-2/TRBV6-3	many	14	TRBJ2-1	CASSYGNSYNEQFF
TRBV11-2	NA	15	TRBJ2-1	CASSITGYFYNEQFF
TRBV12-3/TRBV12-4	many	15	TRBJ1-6	CASSRSGAYNSPLHF
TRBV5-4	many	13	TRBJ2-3	CASSPSGGDTQYF
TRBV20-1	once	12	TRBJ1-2	CSAIGGGYGYTF
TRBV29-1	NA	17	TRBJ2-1	CSVVVLAYTSSYNVQFF
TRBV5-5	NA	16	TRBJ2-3	CASSQNRGWGTDTQYF
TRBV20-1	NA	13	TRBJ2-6	CSAQPSGANVLAF
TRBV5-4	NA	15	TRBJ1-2	CVSSLEAIANYGYTF
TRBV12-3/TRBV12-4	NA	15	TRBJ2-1	CISSQLAGAFGEQFF
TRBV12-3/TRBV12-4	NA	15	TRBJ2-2	CASSYNSVPTGELFF
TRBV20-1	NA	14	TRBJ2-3	CSAFAQWEVYTQYF
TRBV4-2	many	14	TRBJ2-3	CASSQRQGPDTQYF
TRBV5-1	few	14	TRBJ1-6	CASSQDGNNSPLHF
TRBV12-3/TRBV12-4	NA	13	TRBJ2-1	CASSGLAGAEQFF
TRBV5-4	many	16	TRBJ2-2	CASSPYNRGGTGELFF
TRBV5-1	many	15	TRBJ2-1	CASSLESSGRNEQFF
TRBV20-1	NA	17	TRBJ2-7	CSARGGTSGGVSYEHYF
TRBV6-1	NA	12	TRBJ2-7	CASGSVGDEQYF
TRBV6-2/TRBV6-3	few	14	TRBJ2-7	CASNRDSSRDEQYF
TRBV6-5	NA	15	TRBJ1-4	CASSPMGGSNEKLFF
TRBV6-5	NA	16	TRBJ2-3	CASSQLAGESTDTKYF
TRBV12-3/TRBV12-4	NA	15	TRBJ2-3	CASSFGAGGTDTQYF
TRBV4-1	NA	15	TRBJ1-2	CASSRGGQGAGGYTF
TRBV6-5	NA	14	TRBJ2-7	CASSYGDRAYEQYF
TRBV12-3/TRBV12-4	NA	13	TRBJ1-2	CASSNALNYGYSF
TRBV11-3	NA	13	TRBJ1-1	CASTLEGGVEAFF
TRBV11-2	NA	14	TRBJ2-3	CASHLLAEADTQYF
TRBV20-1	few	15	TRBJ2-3	CSALARLRGTDTQYF
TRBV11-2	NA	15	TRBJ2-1	CASSWTSGRANEQVF
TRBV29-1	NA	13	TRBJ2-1	CSGYSLSYNEQFF
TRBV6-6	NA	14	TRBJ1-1	CVSRTPAANTEAFF
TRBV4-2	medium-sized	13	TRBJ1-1	CASSLPTNTEAFF
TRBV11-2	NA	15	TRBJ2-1	CVSRARIGTTNEQFF
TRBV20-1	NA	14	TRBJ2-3	CSAIPEQGHDTQYF
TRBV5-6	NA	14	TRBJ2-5	CASRQTSWGETQYF
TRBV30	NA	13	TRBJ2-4	CAWSGQSGDIQYF